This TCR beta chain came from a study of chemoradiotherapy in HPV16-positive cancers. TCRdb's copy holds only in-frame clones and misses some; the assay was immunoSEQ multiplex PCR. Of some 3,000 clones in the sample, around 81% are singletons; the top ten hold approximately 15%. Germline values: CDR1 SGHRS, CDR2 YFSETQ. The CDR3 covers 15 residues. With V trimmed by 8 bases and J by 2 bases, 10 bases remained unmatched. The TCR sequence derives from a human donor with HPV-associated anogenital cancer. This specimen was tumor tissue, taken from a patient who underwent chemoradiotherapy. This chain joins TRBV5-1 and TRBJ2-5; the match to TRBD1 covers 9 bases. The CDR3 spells CASTGGMVWQETQYF. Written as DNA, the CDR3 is TGCGCCAGTACAGGGGGCATGGTCTGGCAAGAGACCCAGTACTTC.